What follows describes a single T cell receptor beta chain. These data are taken from a study of blood T cell repertoires in COVID-19. The repertoire was sequenced with immunoSEQ multiplex PCR; TCRdb's copy has only in-frame clones and lacks some. The data show 270,000 or so clones, approximately 88% seen once. The germline V gene encodes CDR1 LNHDA and CDR2 SQIVND (reference sequence). This CDR3 comprises 14 residues. Trimming took off 7 bases at V and 5 bases at J, with 17 bases between the two ends. The clonotype originates from a woman aged 40 to 50 with acute COVID-19. This sequence joins TRBV19 and TRBJ1-1; tentative D call: TRBD1 (5 bases). Sequencing was performed on PBMCs or T cells enriched from blood (not recorded which). The CDR3: CASTSLDSLTEAFF. CDR3 coding DNA: TGTGCCAGTACTAGTCTCGACAGCTTAACTGAAGCTTTCTTT.